The TCR beta chain under discussion was sequenced for a study of cytomegalovirus exposure and HLA in healthy donors. 60 Vbeta and 13 Jbeta primers were used in PCR. Data came from immunoSEQ multiplex PCR; TCRdb stores just in-frame clones and leaves some out. The top ten clones hold approximately 2.1% of a sample with 180,000 or so clones, roughly three quarters of them seen once. With regard to this clone: Its target is unknown. The DNA is left out, because the CDR3 cannot be placed on it with certainty; the CDR3 is given as TCRdb lists it.

Whole-study findings and limits: Accurate prediction of HLA-A and HLA-B alleles (for most subjects) was reportedly achieved from TCR beta sequences. Differences between HLA loci emerged in a later analysis of TCR association rates, with DRB1 most and HLA-C fewest. It was reported in a later analysis that an Asian-associated ancestry cluster showed fewer N-insertions than the roughly 670-donor mean.

The CDR3 is 15 amino acids long, termini counted. The germline V gene encodes CDR1 MDHEN and CDR2 SYDVKM. The sequenced material came from PBMCs. The V gene is TRBV28, the J gene TRBJ2-7; the tabulated D call, TRBD1, remains unverified against the DNA. The TCR comes from a woman aged 45-60 years in good health and CMV-seronegative. The CDR3 loop is CASSSSGQGLREQYF.